A single sample is the source of the 27 T cell receptor beta chains below, sequenced in a study of read filtering for tumor transcriptome and immune sequencing. This library used 300 to 500 ng RNA and molecular barcoded adaptors spanning alpha/delta and beta/gamma chains. One entry per CDR3 protein results from TCRdb running MiXCR on the reads. The repertoire has around 130,000 distinct CDR3 sequences, about 12% of them found once; the top ten carry 7.5% to 10%. The sequenced sample consisted of a population of CD138-negative cells sorted from bone marrow. All receptors come from a donor at least 40 years old with multiple myeloma.

This clonotype was counted many times. CDR3 amino acids: CASSHGTLTEAFF. The CDR3 DNA is TGTGCCAGCAGTCATGGGACACTAACTGAAGCTTTCTTT. The V call is TRBV12-3 or TRBV12-4, the J call TRBJ1-1; the D gene is possibly TRBD1 (6 bases). The V end lost 5 bases, the J end lost 5 bases, and 12 bases lay between the germline ends. This CDR3 has 13 residues.

This clonotype has a count of ten or more. This chain joins TRBV7-2 and TRBJ1-4; D remains ambiguous. Looked up from germline, CDR1 is SGHTA and CDR2 is FQGNSA. The V end lost 2 bases, the J end lost 2 bases, and 9 bases lay between the germline ends. There are 15 residues in the CDR3. CDR3 region: CASSLITGTNEKLFF. The DNA of the CDR3 is TGTGCCAGCAGCTTAATTACTGGCACTAATGAAAAACTGTTTTTT. Variable domain in full (rest from reference TRBV7-2 and TRBJ1-4): GAGVSQSPSNKVTEKGKDVELRCDPISGHTALYWYRQSLGQGLEFLIYFQGNSAPDKSGLPSDRFSAERTGGSVSTLTIQRTQQEDSAVYLCASSLITGTNEKLFFGSGTQLSVL.

This clonotype was seen many times. The V call is TRBV5-4, the J call TRBJ2-1; 7 bases line up with TRBD1. Germline V CDR1 and CDR2: SGHNT, YYREEE (reference sequence). The CDR3 totals 14 residues. The J segment lost 6 bases and the V segment lost 4 bases, leaving 7 bases of the junction unmatched. CDR3 bases: TGTGCCAGCAGCACCATACAGGGGCCCAATGAGCAGTTCTTC. It codes for CASSTIQGPNEQFF. Drawing the rest from reference TRBV5-4 and TRBJ2-1, the complete variable domain is ETGVTQSPTHLIKTRGQQVTLRCSSQSGHNTVSWYQQALGQGPQFIFQYYREEENGRGNFPPRFSGLQFPNYSSELNVNALELDDSALYLCASSTIQGPNEQFFGPGTRLTVL.

This clonotype was detected many times. The chain has TRBV7-9 and TRBJ2-3, with 9 bases aligning to TRBD1. V shed 5 bases, J shed 0 bases, and the junction held 6 bases outside the gene matches. Germline assignment: CDR1 SEHNR and CDR2 FQNEAQ (reference sequence). The CDR3 spans 16 residues. CDR3 loop: CASSTGTGKSTDTQYF. CDR3 bases: TGTGCCAGCAGCACAGGGACAGGGAAAAGCACAGATACGCAGTATTTT.

This clonotype was counted many times. The gene calls are TRBV5-6 and TRBJ2-2; no firm D call. CDR3 length equals 15 residues. V lost 3 bases and J lost 1, with 10 bases in between. From germline, CDR1 is SGHDT and CDR2 YYEEEE. CDR3 DNA: TGTGCCAGCAGCTCTTTAGCAGGGAACACCGGGGAGCTGTTTTTT. Residues: CASSSLAGNTGELFF.

This clonotype was seen ten or more times. V and J are TRBV19 and TRBJ2-1; 10 positions agree with TRBD2. Germline V gene lookup returns CDR1 LNHDA and CDR2 SQIVND (reference sequence). The CDR3 is made up of 15 amino acids. V shed 8 bases, J shed 4 bases, and the junction held 8 bases outside the gene matches. The CDR3 is CASSRTSGVYNEQFF. The DNA for the CDR3 is TGTGCCAGTTCTCGAACTAGCGGGGTATACAATGAGCAGTTCTTC.

The chain recombines TRBV11-2 with TRBJ2-1; 11 bases match TRBD1. CDR3 size: 16 residues. V lost 3 bases and J lost 4; bases outside the gene matches: 5. Germline CDR1 and CDR2: SGHAT and FQNNGV. CDR3 nucleotides: TGTGCCAGCAGCTTCGTCGGACAGGGGGCGTACAATGAGCAGTTCTTC. Translation: CASSFVGQGAYNEQFF.

The table lists this clonotype with many counts. The chain employs TRBV19 and TRBJ2-3; D might be TRBD2 (5 bases). The CDR3 consists of 15 residues. Trimming took off 7 bases at V and 2 bases at J, with 16 bases between the two ends. CDR1 is LNHDA and CDR2 is SQIVND in the germline V gene (reference sequence). The CDR3 DNA reads as TGTGCCAGTACCCGGGTGGGCGGGTTCACAGATACGCAGTATTTT. Protein sequence: CASTRVGGFTDTQYF.

In this sample, this clonotype turned up many times. This chain uses TRBV30 with TRBJ2-1; D gene unclear. Trimming removed 2 bases from V and 8 bases from J, with 10 bases in between. Germline CDR1 reads GTSNPN; CDR2 reads SVGIG (reference sequence). The length of the CDR3 is 12 residues. Here the CDR3 reads CAWSPRGDEQFF. As DNA, the CDR3 is TGTGCCTGGAGTCCCCGTGGGGATGAGCAGTTCTTC.

In its sample, this clonotype was seen many times. The chain joins TRBV20-1 to TRBJ2-1; 8 positions match TRBD2. The germline V gene encodes CDR1 DFQATT and CDR2 SNEGSKA (reference sequence). This CDR3 is 17 amino acids long. V was pared by 1 base and J by 1 base, with 9 bases of the junction left unmatched. The CDR3 spells CSARVPPAGGSYNEQFF. The CDR3 region has the DNA TGCAGTGCTAGAGTCCCCCCCGCGGGGGGTTCCTACAATGAGCAGTTCTTC.

This clonotype has a count of ten or more. The chain carries TRBV2 and TRBJ2-7; 8 positions agree with TRBD2. CDR3 length: 14 residues. Germline loops: CDR1 SNHLY, CDR2 FYNNEI. Trimming removed 6 bases from V and 7 bases from J; junction bases left unmatched: 11. In DNA form, the CDR3 reads TGTGCCAGCAGCTCTAGCGGGTTGCTTCAGGAGCAGTACTTC. Amino acid sequence: CASSSSGLLQEQYF.

This clonotype has at least ten counts. This chain joins TRBV7-9 and TRBJ1-3; D is possibly TRBD1 (5 bases). The ends were cut back, 11 bases at V and 0 bases at J, with 11 bases in the middle. Germline assignment: CDR1 SEHNR and CDR2 FQNEAQ (reference sequence). The CDR3 totals 13 residues. The CDR3 spells CAGKQASGNTIYF. The CDR3 nucleotides are TGTGCCGGAAAACAGGCCTCTGGAAACACCATATATTTT.

This clonotype was counted ten times or more. CDR3 in amino acids: CAISASGTSGIRTEQFF. CDR3 nucleotide sequence: TGTGCCATCAGTGCGTCCGGGACTAGCGGGATCAGAACTGAGCAGTTCTTC. The chain combines TRBV10-3 with TRBJ2-1; TRBD2 agrees at 13 bases. Germline loops: CDR1 ENHRY, CDR2 SYGVKD. Losses at the gene ends were 4 bases for V and 9 bases for J; bases not matched to a gene: 12. This CDR3 has 17 amino acids.

This clonotype was seen a handful of times. This chain links TRBV7-9 with TRBJ1-4, with TRBD1 matching 9 bases. CDR1 and CDR2 (germline): SEHNR, FQNEAQ (reference sequence). The V gene end was trimmed by 7 bases and the J gene end by 7 bases; junction bases not matched to a gene: 4. The CDR3 spans 13 residues. The CDR3 reads CASKGTGSEKLFF. The CDR3 region has the DNA TGTGCCAGCAAAGGGACAGGGTCTGAAAAACTGTTTTTT.

At least ten counts were recorded for this clonotype. This chain links TRBV5-5 with TRBJ1-1; D remains unclear. The germline V gene encodes CDR1 SGHKS and CDR2 YYEKEE (reference sequence). Trimming removed 0 bases at V and 1 base at J, with 7 bases between. This CDR3 contains 14 residues. CDR3 nucleotides: TGTGCCAGCAGCTTGGCCCCCGGGAACACTGAAGCTTTCTTT. This codes for CASSLAPGNTEAFF. Drawing the rest from reference TRBV5-5 and TRBJ1-1, the complete variable domain is DAGVTQSPTHLIKTRGQQVTLRCSPISGHKSVSWYQQVLGQGPQFIFQYYEKEERGRGNFPDRFSARQFPNYSSELNVNALLLGDSALYLCASSLAPGNTEAFFGQGTRLTVV.

This clonotype was seen repeatedly, ten times or more. J is TRBJ2-2 and V is TRBV5-6, with TRBD2 matching 12 bases. This CDR3 is 15 amino acids long. The junction had 0 bases not matched to a gene; V was cut back by 0 bases and J by 6 bases. Germline V gives CDR1 SGHDT, CDR2 YYEEEE. DNA for the CDR3: TGTGCCAGCAGCTTGGGACTAGCGGGAGCCGGGGAGCTGTTTTTT. Amino acids: CASSLGLAGAGELFF.

This clonotype was counted many times. This chain connects TRBV4-1 to TRBJ1-1, with no clear D. The germline V gene has CDR1 MGHRA and CDR2 YSYEKL. CDR3 length: 15 amino acids. The V and J ends lost 4 bases and 4 bases respectively, with 16 bases between them. In DNA, the CDR3 is TGCGCCAGCAGCCGGGTTGGGCCGATGGGCACTGAAGCTTTCTTT. This encodes CASSRVGPMGTEAFF.

This clonotype was seen many times. The chain carries TRBV5-6 and TRBJ1-2, with TRBD1 identical over 7 bases. The J segment lost 6 bases and the V segment lost 0 bases, leaving 14 bases of the junction unmatched. In germline, CDR1 is SGHDT, CDR2 YYEEEE. This CDR3 is 17 amino acids long. CDR3 sequence: CASSLVVQGVFPHGYTF. In DNA form, the CDR3 reads TGTGCCAGCAGCTTGGTGGTGCAGGGGGTTTTTCCGCATGGCTACACCTTC.

This clonotype was detected many times. The chain couples TRBV4-3 to TRBJ2-3, with D possibly called TRBD1 or TRBD2 (5 bases each). There are 16 residues in the CDR3. Germline CDR1 and CDR2: LGHNA and YSLEER. V shed 0 bases and J shed 0 bases, with 10 bases lying between them. The CDR3 loop is CASSQEGPSSTDTQYF. DNA for the CDR3: TGCGCCAGCAGCCAAGAGGGACCGAGTAGCACAGATACGCAGTATTTT.

At least ten counts were recorded for this clonotype. For the CDR3, the DNA is TGTGCCAGCAGGGGTGGGGGCAGAGGCAATCAGCCCCAGCATTTT. It specifies CASRGGGRGNQPQHF. J is TRBJ1-5 and V is TRBV7-2; maybe TRBD1 (6 bases). Germline loops: CDR1 SGHTA, CDR2 FQGNSA. V was trimmed by 6 bases and J by 2 bases, leaving 14 bases between them. The CDR3 length is 15 residues.

This clonotype was seen at least ten times. The gene calls are TRBV7-9 and TRBJ2-1; 13 bases fit TRBD2. Trimming removed 6 bases from V and 5 bases from J; junction bases left unmatched: 4. The CDR3 is 15 amino acids. Germline V gene data show CDR1 as SEHNR and CDR2 as FQNEAQ (reference sequence). CDR3 bases: TGTGCCAGCAGTCACGGGACTAGCGGGGACAATGAGCAGTTCTTC. It is translated as CASSHGTSGDNEQFF.

This clonotype was detected many times. J is TRBJ2-1 and V is TRBV5-1, with 8 bases fitting TRBD1. Germline V lookup: CDR1 SGHRS, CDR2 YFSETQ. Trimming cost V 3 bases and J 8 bases; bases outside gene matches: 10. CDR3 length: 15 residues. DNA of the CDR3: TGCGCCAGCAGCTGGACAGGGTCCACAGTGGATGAGCAGTTCTTC. It yields the protein CASSWTGSTVDEQFF.

The sample holds a few counts of this clonotype. One end of the junction is discordant with germline, which a read error may explain. The chain joins TRBV6-5 to TRBJ2-2, with 8 bases aligning to TRBD2. The V gene's germline CDR1 is MNHEY and CDR2 SVGAGI. The CDR3 loop spans 15 amino acids. CDR3 DNA sequence: TGTGCCAGCGGTTACGGCGGGAGGAGGACCGGGGAGCTGTTTTTT. Translated: CASGYGGRRTGELFF.

The CDR3 nucleotides are TGTGCCAGTAGTATCCCAGGGTTCGGCACAGATACGCAGTATTTT. It yields the protein CASSIPGFGTDTQYF. V and J are TRBV19 and TRBJ2-3, with D perhaps TRBD1 (5 bases). Germline CDR1 is LNHDA and CDR2 is SQIVND (reference sequence). The CDR3 totals 15 residues. V lost 3 bases, J lost 1 base, and 11 bases lay in between. Supplemented by reference TRBV19 and TRBJ2-3, the full variable domain reads DGGITQSPKYLFRKEGQNVTLSCEQNLNHDAMYWYRQDPGQGLRLIYYSQIVNDFQKGDIAEGYSVSREKKESFPLTVTSAQKNPTAFYLCASSIPGFGTDTQYFGPGTRLTVL.

V usage is TRBV29-1 and J usage is TRBJ2-2; 8 positions agree with TRBD2. The CDR3 spans 15 residues. V lost 3 bases and J lost 5; bases outside the gene matches: 8. The germline V gene has CDR1 SQVTM and CDR2 ANQGSEA. CDR3 region: CSVDWEGTSTGELFF. Written as DNA, the CDR3 is TGCAGCGTTGATTGGGAAGGGACTAGTACCGGGGAGCTGTTTTTT.

About this clonotype: This may be a read error, as it is one base from a much larger clone. No DNA is shown, since the ends of the CDR3 on it are uncertain; the CDR3 is the one TCRdb lists. CDR3 amino acids: CAFGTGSSTGELSF. This chain uses TRBV10-3 with TRBJ2-2; the table's D call, TRBD1, was not checked against the DNA. With termini counted, the CDR3 has 14 amino acids. The V gene's germline CDR1 is ENHRY and CDR2 SYGVKD.

This clonotype was recorded many times. The chain recombines TRBV3-1 with TRBJ2-1; 7 positions match TRBD1. The CDR3 contains 16 residues. Per the germline V gene, CDR1 is LGHDT and CDR2 is YNNKEL (reference sequence). The J segment lost 7 bases and the V segment lost 3 bases, leaving 12 bases of the junction unmatched. The CDR3 DNA sequence: TGTGCCAGCAGCCACGGGACAGAGTGGGCCAAAAATGAGCAGTTCTTC. Translating it yields CASSHGTEWAKNEQFF.